This paragraph reports one T cell receptor beta chain. The antigen is unknown. TCRdb re-derived calls from the 5' RACE reads in MiXCR, one entry per CDR3 protein. The data contain roughly 310,000 distinct CDR3 sequences, less than 20% of them singletons. These data originate in a study of T-cell memory formation after mild COVID-19. Study in general: There were largely donor-specific TCR clusters. Points from the study as a whole: Pre-infection memory held some responding clones, suggesting pre-existing cross-reactive T cells responded. The CD4+ clones that contracted clustered mainly within CM and EM, and the CD8+ clones concentrated in EMRA.

Germline lookup yields CDR1 SGHAT and CDR2 FQNNGV. V lost 2 bases to trimming and J lost 7 bases, with 8 bases between them. This CDR3 is 12 amino acids long. Sequencing was performed on PBMCs or a T cell subset sorted from them (not recorded which). The TCR comes from a man aged 18-30 years who had mild COVID-19 (a few samples of this study predate the infection). Cell type and time point are not known. The chain carries TRBV11-2 and TRBJ1-1; D gene unclear. The CDR3 DNA sequence: TGTGCCAGCAGCTTATCTGGGGTTGAAGCTTTCTTT. This codes for CASSLSGVEAFF.